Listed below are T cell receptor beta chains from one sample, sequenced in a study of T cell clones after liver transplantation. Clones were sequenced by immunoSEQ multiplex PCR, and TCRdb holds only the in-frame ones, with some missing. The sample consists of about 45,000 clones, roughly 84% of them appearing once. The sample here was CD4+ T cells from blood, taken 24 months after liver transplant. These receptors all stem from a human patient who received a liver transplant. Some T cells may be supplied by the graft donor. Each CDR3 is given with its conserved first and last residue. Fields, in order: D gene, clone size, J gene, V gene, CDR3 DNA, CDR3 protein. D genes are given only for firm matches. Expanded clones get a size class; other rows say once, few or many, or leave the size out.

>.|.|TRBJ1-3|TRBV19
TGTGCCAGTAGTATGGGAAACACCATATATTTT
CASSMGNTIYF
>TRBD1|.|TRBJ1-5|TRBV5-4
TGTGCCAGCAGCTCCGGGACAGGACCAAATCAGCCCCAGCATTTT
CASSSGTGPNQPQHF
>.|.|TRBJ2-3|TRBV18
TGTGCCAGCTCACCCGGGCAGCCCCCAGATACGCAGTATTTT
CASSPGQPPDTQYF
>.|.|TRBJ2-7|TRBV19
TGTGCCAGTAGTATTTCAACCTCGAGCTCCTACGAGCAGTACTTC
CASSISTSSSYEQYF
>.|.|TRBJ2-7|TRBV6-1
TGTGCCAGCAGTCACACCAGGGTTCACAGCTACGAGCAGTACTTC
CASSHTRVHSYEQYF
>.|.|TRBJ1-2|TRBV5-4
TGTGCCAGCAGCTTGGTAGTCAACTATGGCTACACCTTC
CASSLVVNYGYTF
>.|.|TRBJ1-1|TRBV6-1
TGTGCCAGCAGTGGGGGGTGGACGGAGGGTACTTTGAACACTGAAGCTTTCTTT
CASSGGWTEGTLNTEAFF
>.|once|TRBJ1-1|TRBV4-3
TGCGCCAGCAGCCAAGCGCGTACCATGAACACTGAAGCTTTCTTT
CASSQARTMNTEAFF
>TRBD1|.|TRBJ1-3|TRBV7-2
TGTGCCAGCAGCCATGGAACAGGGGGCCAGAGAAACACCATATATTTT
CASSHGTGGQRNTIYF
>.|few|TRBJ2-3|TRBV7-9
TGTGCCAGCAGTTCCCACAGCACAGATACGCAGTATTTT
CASSSHSTDTQYF
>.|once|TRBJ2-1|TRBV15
TGTGCCACCAGCAGAGGACAGACATCGGACAATGAGCAGTTCTTC
CATSRGQTSDNEQFF
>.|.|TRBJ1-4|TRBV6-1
TGTGCCAGCAGTGATATGACTAATGAAAAACTGTTTTTT
CASSDMTNEKLFF
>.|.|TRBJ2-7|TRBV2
TGTGCCAGCAGTCTCGGGGGCCCCTACGAGCAGTACTTC
CASSLGGPYEQYF
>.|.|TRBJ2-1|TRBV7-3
TGTGCCAGCAGCACCCAAGTTCTGGATGAGCAGTTCTTC
CASSTQVLDEQFF
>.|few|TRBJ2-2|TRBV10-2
TGCGCCAGCAGTGTACAGAACACCGGGGAGCTGTTTTTT
CASSVQNTGELFF
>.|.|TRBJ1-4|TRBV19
TGTGCCAGTAGTATCAGGGCAGAAAAACTGTTTTTT
CASSIRAEKLFF
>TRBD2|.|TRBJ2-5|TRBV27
TGTGCCAGCAGTTCGGGGACTAGCAACCACCAAGAGACCCAGTACTTC
CASSSGTSNHQETQYF
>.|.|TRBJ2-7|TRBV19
TGTGCCAGTAGTATAGGGGCCACCTACGAGCAGTACTTC
CASSIGATYEQYF
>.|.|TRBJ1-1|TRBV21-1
TGTGCCAGCAGCAAAGGAGGAAGGAAGATCACTGAAGCTTTCTTT
CASSKGGRKITEAFF
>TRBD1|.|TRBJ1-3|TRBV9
TGTGCCAGCAGCATACGACAGGGGGCTGGAAACACCATATATTTT
CASSIRQGAGNTIYF
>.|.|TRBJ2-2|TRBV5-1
TGCGCCAGCAGCTTGACTTTTTCCCCCGGGGAGCTGTTTTTT
CASSLTFSPGELFF
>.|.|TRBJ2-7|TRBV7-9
TGTGCCAGCAGCTTAGAAGGTCCGAGATCCCACGAGCAGTACTTC
CASSLEGPRSHEQYF
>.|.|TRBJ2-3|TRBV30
TGTGCCTGGAGTGAGGGGGATACGCAGTATTTT
CAWSEGDTQYF
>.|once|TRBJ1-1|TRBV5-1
TGCGCCAGCAGCTTACCCCCAGGAGTAGGGAACACTGAAGCTTTCTTT
CASSLPPGVGNTEAFF
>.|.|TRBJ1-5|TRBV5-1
TGCGCCAGCAGCTTGGGGGGCGGCAATCAGCCCCAGCATTTT
CASSLGGGNQPQHF
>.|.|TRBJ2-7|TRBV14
TGTGCCAGCAGCCAAGGTATAGGGCCCTACGAGCAGTACTTC
CASSQGIGPYEQYF
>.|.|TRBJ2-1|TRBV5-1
TGCGCCAGCAGCTGGGGCGGGCCGGGCTCCTACAATGAGCAGTTCTTC
CASSWGGPGSYNEQFF
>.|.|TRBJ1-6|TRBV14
TGTGCCAGCAGCCGGGGGACTTCTAATTCACCCCTCCACTTT
CASSRGTSNSPLHF
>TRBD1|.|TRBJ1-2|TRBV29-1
TGCAGCGTTGAGGCAGGGGGATCCTTCGGCTACACCTTC
CSVEAGGSFGYTF
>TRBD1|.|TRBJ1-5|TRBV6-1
TGTGCCAGCAGTAAAAGGGGGCCTGGCAATCAGCCCCAGCATTTT
CASSKRGPGNQPQHF
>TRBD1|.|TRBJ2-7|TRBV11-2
TGTGCCAGCAGCTACATGGACAGGGCGAGGTTCGGAGAGTACTTC
CASSYMDRARFGEYF
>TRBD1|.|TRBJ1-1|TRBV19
TGTGCCAGTAGCATCCCGGGACAGGGCGACACTGAAGCTTTCTTT
CASSIPGQGDTEAFF
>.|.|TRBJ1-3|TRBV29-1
TGCAGCGTCTCCTACACTGGAAACACCATATATTTT
CSVSYTGNTIYF
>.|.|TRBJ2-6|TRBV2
TGTGCCAGCAGTGGCGGTATATCTGGGGCCAACGTCCTGACTTTC
CASSGGISGANVLTF
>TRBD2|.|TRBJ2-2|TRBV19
TGTGCCAGTAGTCAACTAGCGGGGGGGCTTGACACCGGGGAGCTGTTTTTT
CASSQLAGGLDTGELFF
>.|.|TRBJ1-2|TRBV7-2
TGTGCCAGCACCAGGACCGTTCTGAACTATGGCTACACCTTC
CASTRTVLNYGYTF
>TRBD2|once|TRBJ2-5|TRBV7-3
TGTGCCAGCAGCCCGGGACTATCGGGCAAGACCCAGTACTTC
CASSPGLSGKTQYF